The 15 T cell receptor beta chains in this list originate from one sample, sequenced in a study of shared clonotypes between healthy human individuals. Terminally differentiated effector memory CD45RA+ cells were excluded from the naive CD8 cells, which were CD45RO-negative and positively selected for CCR7. Clones were read by immunoSEQ multiplex PCR, and TCRdb kept only the in-frame ones, dropping some. The repertoire holds 2 million to 2.5 million clones, with roughly 91% as singletons. Sequencing was carried out using naive CD8+ T cells from PBMCs. The source of these receptors is a young man in good health. Some clones in this sample may be carry-over from other donors' samples.

For the CDR3, the DNA is TGCGCCAGCAGCCAAGAATCAAGCACGGGAGGGTTTAATGAAAAACTGTTTTTT. As protein: CASSQESSTGGFNEKLFF. V and J are TRBV4-3 and TRBJ1-4; D ambiguous. V was shortened by 0 bases and J by 4 bases, with 18 bases between the two germline ends. The length of the CDR3 is 18 residues. Looked up from germline, CDR1 is LGHNA and CDR2 is YSLEER.

The chain is built from TRBV28 and TRBJ1-4; TRBD1 is a possible D gene (5 bases). V lost 2 bases, J lost 6 bases, and 10 bases lay in between. The CDR3 totals 14 residues. Germline CDR1 reads MDHEN; CDR2 reads SYDVKM. The CDR3 loop reads CASSLRGSDEKLFF. The CDR3 nucleotides read TGTGCCAGCAGTTTACGGGGGAGTGATGAAAAACTGTTTTTT.

The J gene is TRBJ1-1, the V gene TRBV27; tentatively, D is TRBD1 (5 bases). The CDR3 runs to 16 residues. Germline lookup yields CDR1 MNHEY and CDR2 SMNVEV (reference sequence). V was shortened by 6 bases and J by 2 bases, with 19 bases between the two germline ends. CDR3 protein: CASSPGKSGKNTEAFF. The DNA of the CDR3 is TGTGCCAGCAGCCCGGGGAAATCAGGGAAAAACACTGAAGCTTTCTTT.

The chain carries TRBV5-6 and TRBJ1-1; no definite D call. Germline CDR1 is SGHDT and CDR2 is YYEEEE. This CDR3 region has 12 residues. Between the trimmed V and J ends, which lost 9 bases and 4 bases, there was a span of 13 bases. The CDR3 DNA sequence: TGTGCCACCTCAACCCCAGGCACTGAAGCTTTCTTT. Its translation is CATSTPGTEAFF.

This clone was observed once. The genes are TRBV7-9 and TRBJ2-5; D is uncertain. The DNA matches TRBJ2-7 better at its end, which makes the J call doubtful. Germline loops: CDR1 SEHNR, CDR2 FQNEAQ (reference sequence). The CDR3 runs 12 residues. DNA for the CDR3: TGTGCCAGCAGCTTAGGGACGTACGAGCAGTACTTC. It encodes CASSLGTYEQYF.

V gene TRBV27 combines with J gene TRBJ1-5; 7 bases agree with TRBD1. This CDR3 has 15 residues. Germline values: CDR1 MNHEY, CDR2 SMNVEV (reference sequence). The ends lost 5 bases at V and 4 bases at J; junction bases unmatched: 8. Here the CDR3 reads CASSATGTVNQPQHF. The CDR3 nucleotides are TGTGCCAGCAGTGCTACCGGGACAGTAAATCAGCCCCAGCATTTT.

The CDR3 region is CASNEGEDRGPYEQYF. Written as DNA, the CDR3 is TGTGCCAGCAACGAAGGGGAAGACAGGGGGCCCTACGAGCAGTACTTC. The chain carries TRBV11-2 and TRBJ2-7; the match to TRBD1 covers 10 bases. The CDR3 extends over 16 amino acids. CDR1 is SGHAT, CDR2 FQNNGV, per germline. V was clipped by 7 bases and J by 2 bases; unmatched bases: 11. Based on the CDR3 plus reference TRBV11-2 and TRBJ2-7, the full variable domain is EAGVAQSPRYKIIEKRQSVAFWCNPISGHATLYWYQQILGQGPKLLIQFQNNGVVDDSQLPKDRFSAERLKGVDSTLKIQPAKLEDSAVYLCASNEGEDRGPYEQYFGPGTRLTVT.

The chain joins TRBV7-9 to TRBJ2-1; TRBD2 agrees at 13 bases. The CDR3 spans 15 residues. After removal of 5 bases from V and 8 bases from J, the junction contained 6 bases not matched to a gene. Germline V lookup: CDR1 SEHNR, CDR2 FQNEAQ (reference sequence). The CDR3 DNA follows: TGTGCCAGCAGCCTCGGGACTAGCGGGATGGATGAGCAGTTCTTC. As protein: CASSLGTSGMDEQFF.

The chain has TRBV13 and TRBJ2-7; tentatively, D is TRBD2 (6 bases). This CDR3 region has 14 residues. Germline assignment: CDR1 PRHDT and CDR2 FYEKMQ (reference sequence). V gave up 9 bases and J gave up 2 bases, with 17 bases separating them. The CDR3 region has the DNA TGTGCCAGTAGAGCGGAGGGTGGGCCCTACGAGCAGTACTTC. Translating it yields CASRAEGGPYEQYF.

In its sample, this clone was seen once. V gene TRBV7-9 combines with J gene TRBJ1-3; possible D gene TRBD1, 6 bases. Trimming took off 3 bases at V and 2 bases at J, with 11 bases between the two ends. Germline V gene lookup returns CDR1 SEHNR and CDR2 FQNEAQ (reference sequence). The CDR3 loop spans 15 amino acids. The CDR3 region is CASSFVGGAGNTIYF. CDR3 coding DNA: TGTGCCAGCAGCTTCGTAGGGGGAGCTGGAAACACCATATATTTT.

The chain has TRBV11-2 and TRBJ2-7, with 10 nucleotides matching TRBD2. With V trimmed by 1 base and J by 2 bases, 2 bases remained unmatched. The CDR3 is made up of 15 amino acids. Germline V CDR1 and CDR2: SGHAT, FQNNGV. This CDR3 is CASSLVLAGTYEQYF. CDR3 nucleotides: TGTGCCAGCAGCTTAGTACTAGCGGGAACCTACGAGCAGTACTTC.

This chain connects TRBV7-2 to TRBJ2-3, with D uncertain. This CDR3 has 16 residues. V was shortened by 3 bases and J by 0 bases, with 13 bases between the two germline ends. Germline values: CDR1 SGHTA, CDR2 FQGNSA. The CDR3 DNA follows: TGTGCCAGCAGCTTCCCCACAAAGTCTAGCACAGATACGCAGTATTTT. It translates to CASSFPTKSSTDTQYF.

CDR3: CASSPGLAGTEQYF. In DNA, the CDR3 is TGTGCCAGCAGCCCAGGACTAGCGGGGACCGAGCAGTACTTC. The rearrangement uses TRBV6-6 and TRBJ2-7; 12 bases match TRBD2. The germline gives CDR1 MNHNY, CDR2 SVGAGI (reference sequence). The CDR3 contains 14 residues. The junction had 6 bases not matched to a gene; V was cut back by 6 bases and J by 6 bases.

The chain couples TRBV10-2 to TRBJ2-5, with 9 bases matching TRBD1. Trimming removed 2 bases from V and 5 bases from J; junction bases left unmatched: 9. Per germline, CDR1 WSHSY and CDR2 SAAADI. This CDR3 is 16 amino acids long. The CDR3 is CASSEGWGQGLETQYF. CDR3 DNA: TGCGCCAGCAGTGAGGGTTGGGGACAGGGTTTGGAGACCCAGTACTTC.

V and J are TRBV6-5 and TRBJ2-3; 8 positions match TRBD1. This CDR3 contains 14 residues. The germline V gene encodes CDR1 MNHEY and CDR2 SVGAGI. V trimming: 5 bases; J trimming: 4 bases; junction bases outside the gene matches: 5. The CDR3 DNA sequence: TGTGCCAGCAGTGACAGGGGTGAAGCAGATACGCAGTATTTT. This sequence encodes CASSDRGEADTQYF.